A single sample gave rise to the 22 T cell receptor beta chains below, sequenced in a study of T cells in narcolepsy. The assay was immunoSEQ multiplex PCR, and TCRdb's table has in-frame clones only and misses some. The profile shows under 30,000 clones, about four fifths of them singletons. Material for sequencing was CD45RA- memory CD4+ T cells from PBMCs. The receptors originated from a human donor with narcolepsy.

The genes are TRBV10-3 and TRBJ1-6; no reliable D call. V shed 4 bases and J shed 5 bases, with 15 bases lying between them. Germline lookup yields CDR1 ENHRY and CDR2 SYGVKD. This CDR3 region has 16 residues. This chain's CDR3 is CAISVRNSTDNSPLHF. For the CDR3, the DNA is TGTGCCATCAGTGTTCGGAACTCTACGGATAATTCACCCCTCCACTTT.

This clone was recorded a few times. J is TRBJ1-3 and V is TRBV25-1; perhaps TRBD1 as D (5 bases). The CDR3 spans 12 residues. V was clipped by 5 bases and J by 4 bases, with 6 bases between them. Germline values: CDR1 MGHDK, CDR2 SYGVNS. CDR3 sequence (DNA): TGTGCCAGCAGTCGACAGGGAAACACCATATATTTT. This translates into CASSRQGNTIYF.

The rearrangement joins TRBV6-6 to TRBJ1-4, with 7 bases identical to TRBD1. CDR3 size: 16 residues. Germline lookup yields CDR1 MNHNY and CDR2 SVGAGI (reference sequence). Germline trimming cut 5 bases from V and 8 bases from J; bases unmatched to any gene: 14. CDR3 loop: CASSTKIDREREKLFF. The CDR3 bases are TGTGCCAGCAGTACCAAAATCGACAGGGAAAGGGAAAAACTGTTTTTT.

The genes are TRBV29-1 and TRBJ1-5, with D perhaps matching TRBD1 (5 bases). From germline, CDR1 is SQVTM and CDR2 ANQGSEA. V was clipped by 4 bases and J by 1 base, with 8 bases between them. The CDR3 is made up of 13 amino acids. CDR3: CSVARESNQPQHF. The CDR3 nucleotides are TGCAGCGTTGCCAGGGAAAGCAATCAGCCCCAGCATTTT. Full variable domain (remainder filled in from reference TRBV29-1 and TRBJ1-5): SAVISQKPSRDICQRGTSLTIQCQVDSQVTMMFWYRQQPGQSLTLIATANQGSEATYESGFVIDKFPISRPNLTFSTLTVSNMSPEDSSIYLCSVARESNQPQHFGDGTRLSIL.

This clone was counted only a few times. The chain joins TRBV11-2 to TRBJ1-2; perhaps TRBD1 as D (6 bases). The CDR3 runs 14 residues. V gave up 0 bases and J gave up 8 bases, with 13 bases separating them. From germline, CDR1 is SGHAT and CDR2 FQNNGV. CDR3 sequence reads: CASSLEVLGAGYTF. The CDR3 DNA is TGTGCCAGCAGCTTAGAGGTGTTGGGGGCGGGCTACACCTTC.

The rearrangement links TRBV11-3 to TRBJ2-3, with TRBD1 identical over 12 bases. This CDR3 contains 16 residues. Germline loops: CDR1 SGHNT, CDR2 YENEEA. The trim removed 3 bases at V and 4 bases at J, leaving 5 bases unmatched. The CDR3 DNA is TGTGCCAGCAGCTTGGGACAGGGGGCGATTCCAGATACGCAGTATTTT. It codes for CASSLGQGAIPDTQYF. Based on the CDR3 plus reference TRBV11-3 and TRBJ2-3, the full variable domain is EAGVVQSPRYKIIEKKQPVAFWCNPISGHNTLYWYLQNLGQGPELLIRYENEEAVDDSQLPKDRFSAERLKGVDSTLKIQPAELGDSAVYLCASSLGQGAIPDTQYFGPGTRLTVL.

The chain recombines TRBV5-1 with TRBJ1-1, with 7 bases lining up with TRBD1. CDR1 is SGHRS and CDR2 is YFSETQ in the germline V gene. The CDR3 is 14 amino acids. V trimming: 4 bases; J trimming: 4 bases; junction bases outside the gene matches: 7. CDR3 loop: CASSDYRGSTEAFF. The DNA for the CDR3 is TGCGCCAGCAGCGACTACAGGGGAAGCACTGAAGCTTTCTTT.

This clone was observed a handful of times. This sequence joins TRBV6-1 and TRBJ2-2, with D possibly being TRBD1 (5 bases). The ends were cut back, 3 bases at V and 5 bases at J, with 10 bases in the middle. The CDR3 has 14 amino acids. Germline V gene data show CDR1 as MNHNS and CDR2 as SASEGT. The CDR3 sequence: CASSEGRQTGELFF. The CDR3 DNA is TGTGCCAGCAGTGAGGGCAGACAGACCGGGGAGCTGTTTTTT.

This clone showed up just once. This rearrangement joins TRBV5-1 to TRBJ2-7; 12 nucleotides align to TRBD1. This CDR3 spans 16 amino acids. Germline V gene sequence: CDR1 SGHRS, CDR2 YFSETQ. Trimming removed 0 bases from V and 4 bases from J; junction bases left unmatched: 5. The CDR3 loop reads CASSLEGQGARYEQYF. CDR3 coding DNA: TGCGCCAGCAGCTTGGAGGGACAGGGGGCTAGGTACGAGCAGTACTTC.

This clone was found a few times. The rearrangement uses TRBV5-5 and TRBJ2-6, with D possibly TRBD1 on 6 matching bases. The CDR3 consists of 16 residues. Trimming took 4 bases from V and 4 from J, leaving 15 bases between them. From germline, CDR1 is SGHKS and CDR2 YYEKEE (reference sequence). This CDR3 reads CASSPQQGSGANVLTF. The CDR3 DNA is TGTGCCAGCAGCCCCCAACAGGGATCGGGGGCCAACGTCCTGACTTTC.

The chain couples TRBV6-6 to TRBJ1-1; 9 nucleotides match TRBD1. The CDR3 is 14 amino acids. The germline V gene has CDR1 MNHNY and CDR2 SVGAGI (reference sequence). Germline trimming cut 6 bases from V and 9 bases from J; bases unmatched to any gene: 11. CDR3 bases: TGTGCCAGCAGGGCAACAGGGGGCCTCGGGAAAGCTTTCTTT. As protein: CASRATGGLGKAFF.

The chain is built from TRBV6-5 and TRBJ1-1, with TRBD1 identical over 7 bases. Germline V gives CDR1 MNHEY, CDR2 SVGAGI. Trimming removed 7 bases from V and 4 bases from J; junction bases left unmatched: 6. The CDR3 has 13 amino acids. This chain's CDR3 is CASTFDRVTEAFF. Written as DNA, the CDR3 is TGTGCCAGCACCTTCGACAGGGTCACTGAAGCTTTCTTT.

The chain uses TRBV5-1 and TRBJ1-2; D is possibly TRBD1 (5 bases). V was trimmed by 2 bases and J by 4 bases, leaving 9 bases between them. The germline V gene has CDR1 SGHRS and CDR2 YFSETQ. There are 13 residues in the CDR3. Here the CDR3 reads CASSFPGSYGYTF. DNA for the CDR3: TGCGCCAGCAGCTTCCCAGGGAGCTATGGCTACACCTTC.

V gene TRBV11-2 combines with J gene TRBJ1-2; no firm D call. The V gene's germline CDR1 is SGHAT and CDR2 FQNNGV. This CDR3 contains 15 residues. Deletions cut 5 bases from V and 4 bases from J, with 17 bases between. In nucleotides, the CDR3 is TGTGCCAGCAGCCCAGATCAGTTAATCCCCTATGGCTACACCTTC. The encoded protein is CASSPDQLIPYGYTF.

The rearrangement links TRBV6-4 to TRBJ2-7, with 8 bases identical to TRBD1. Germline CDR1 is MRHNA and CDR2 is SNTAGT. The CDR3 contains 14 residues. V was clipped by 1 base and J by 3 bases; unmatched bases: 2. The DNA for the CDR3 is TGTGCCAGCAGTGACTGTACAGGGGGCTACGAGCAGTACTTC. Amino acid sequence: CASSDCTGGYEQYF.

This chain links TRBV7-9 with TRBJ2-3; 13 positions agree with TRBD2. The CDR3 covers 16 residues. V shed 4 bases, J shed 2 bases, and the junction held 3 bases outside the gene matches. Germline CDR1 SEHNR, CDR2 FQNEAQ (reference sequence). CDR3: CASSSLAGGPTDTQYF. CDR3 bases: TGTGCCAGCAGCTCACTAGCGGGGGGGCCCACAGATACGCAGTATTTT.

V gene TRBV28 combines with J gene TRBJ2-3, with 7 positions matching TRBD2. Trimming took 8 bases from V and 0 from J; bases not matched to a gene: 2. Germline CDR1 reads MDHEN; CDR2 reads SYDVKM. CDR3 length: 13 amino acids. The CDR3 DNA reads as TGTGCCAGCTGGGACTATAGCACAGATACGCAGTATTTT. Amino acids: CASWDYSTDTQYF.

The V call is TRBV7-8, the J call TRBJ1-5; tentatively, D is TRBD1 (6 bases). The length of the CDR3 is 16 residues. Germline CDR1 is SGHVS and CDR2 is FQNEAQ. Trimming shortened V by 1 base and J by 3 bases, and 13 bases separated the two germline ends. This CDR3 is CASSLVGGGYNQPQHF. The DNA for the CDR3 is TGTGCCAGCAGCTTAGTGGGCGGGGGCTACAATCAGCCCCAGCATTTT.

CDR3 sequence: CASSPGGGNRNEQFF. The CDR3 nucleotides read TGCGCCAGCAGCCCGGGCGGGGGAAATCGCAATGAGCAGTTCTTC. The chain links TRBV5-1 to TRBJ2-1; 7 nucleotides agree with TRBD2. The CDR3 loop spans 15 amino acids. The germline V gene encodes CDR1 SGHRS and CDR2 YFSETQ. Trimming at V came to 4 bases and at J to 6 bases, leaving 10 bases not matched to a gene.

This chain connects TRBV7-2 to TRBJ2-2; D unclear. V was clipped by 1 base and J by 3 bases, with 12 bases between them. The CDR3 is 16 residues long. Per the germline V gene, CDR1 is SGHTA and CDR2 is FQGNSA. In DNA, the CDR3 is TGTGCCAGCAGCTTAGGTTCCTCACAGTACACCGGGGAGCTGTTTTTT. Translation gives CASSLGSSQYTGELFF.

The CDR3 loop is CASSESDRRNTEAFF. CDR3 in DNA: TGTGCCAGCAGTGAATCGGACAGGCGGAACACTGAAGCTTTCTTT. V gene TRBV6-1 combines with J gene TRBJ1-1, with TRBD1 identical over 7 bases. From germline, CDR1 is MNHNS and CDR2 SASEGT. Germline trimming cut 2 bases from V and 1 base from J; bases unmatched to any gene: 4. CDR3 length equals 15 residues.

Only one count was recorded for this clone. The genes are TRBV7-2 and TRBJ2-3; 13 positions agree with TRBD2. Germline lookup yields CDR1 SGHTA and CDR2 FQGNSA. The ends lost 3 bases at V and 6 bases at J; junction bases unmatched: 9. This CDR3 is built from 17 residues. Here the CDR3 DNA reads TGTGCCAGCAGCTTTGGACTAGCGGGGGACTTGAGCGATACGCAGTATTTT. Translating gives CASSFGLAGDLSDTQYF.